This paragraph covers one T cell receptor beta chain sequence. This clonotype was seen many times. What this receptor recognizes is not known. Per-base quality was not reported, and no clone a single base away is much larger than it. This entry comes from a study of T cells in Graves' hyperthyroidism and ophthalmopathy (dated by TCRdb to about 2019). A note on the overall study: Peripheral blood samples were taken at initial diagnosis, before any treatment was given. In roughly six Graves' hyperthyroidism patients, the study also compared T-cell repertoires from thyroid tissue with T-cell repertoires from blood. Following sampling, methimazole starting at 30 mg daily was given to hyperthyroidism patients, and high-dose intravenous methylprednisolone was given to ophthalmopathy patients. According to the paper, TCR Vbeta CDR3 sequencing was carried out on about 140 peripheral blood samples, which came from under 50 ophthalmopathy, under 80 hyperthyroidism and roughly 17 progressor patients. For training and testing, the approximately 97 patients in the discovery cohort were randomly divided in a 7:3 ratio. Prospective prediction of ophthalmopathy was tested in an independent validation cohort of fewer than 20 hyperthyroidism patients and some 17 patients who later progressed to ophthalmopathy. TCR V-J signatures able to tell the groups apart were searched for in a discovery cohort of 100 patients, of whom roughly 42 had Graves' ophthalmopathy and more than 55 had stable Graves' hyperthyroidism. Study-wide findings and limitations: Blood samples also contained most of the expanded thyroid clonotypes (frequency above 0.001), which suggests that blood repertoires may reflect thyroid immune responses. No statistical method was used to fix the sample size in advance, and group allocation was not hidden from the investigators. In validation, progression to ophthalmopathy was predicted by the model with 70.59% sensitivity and roughly 76% specificity, a median of approximately 6.5 months before onset. A model built on a 13 V-J signature distinguished ophthalmopathy from stable hyperthyroidism, reaching around 88% sensitivity and around 82% specificity in cross-validation and 80%/75% in testing.

Amplification of TCR beta CDR3 regions was carried out from RNA transcripts. A first-round RT-PCR of the TCR CDR3 used the HTBI primer set with the Qiagen OneStep RT-PCR kit. Libraries were constructed in a second round of multiplex PCR, after which size selection and purification were performed. Libraries were sequenced paired-end with 100 bp reads on an Illumina HiSeq2000. In the authors' own workflow: Raw data were processed with SOAPnuke, discarding reads with adapters, uncalled bases, mean Phred below 15, or no exact constant-primer or identifier match. High-quality paired reads were merged with COPE v1.2.5, and unique nucleotide sequences were defined as clonotypes. MiTCR v1.1 was used to align clonotypes to the IMGT TRBV, TRBD and TRBJ reference segments. The analysis included only V-J combinations with a frequency above 0.0001, which together covered more than 99% of the repertoires. A TCS score was defined as the ratio of F50 (clonal expansion) to E x V (chaos), with BLOSUM62-based TCRdist applied between CDR3 peptides within each V-J. Welch's t-statistics and random forest reduced around 550 V-J features to about 13, which were used in a naive Bayes classifier (R e1071). Using fastp trimming at Q25 and MiXCR clonotype assembly, TCRdb reanalyzed the public sequencing data and kept in-frame beta chains. Rows matching on CDR3 protein sequence are summarized as one entry with the most common DNA and genes. The V and J calls and clone size come from TCRdb's table, not from the authors' own analysis. The sample records about 600,000 distinct CDR3 sequences, about 14% of which are singletons. The top ten clones comprise about 12% of the sample.

In the ophthalmopathy patients, disease was moderately to severely active, with a Clinical Activity Score of 3 or more, a NOSPECS grade of 4 or more, and a duration of less than 3 months. Any patient with an uncontrolled infection, another autoimmune disease, pregnancy or lactation was excluded. Clinical symptoms, serum thyroxine and TRAb, thyroid ultrasound, and orbital computed tomography formed the basis for the diagnoses. PBMCs were separated from under 12 ml of fresh peripheral blood using Ficoll-Paque density gradient centrifugation. Trizol reagent was used to extract total RNA, and RNA quality was then checked on an Agilent 2100 Bioanalyzer. Trimming leaves V shorter by 4 bases and J shorter by 5 bases, with the junction holding 3 bases beyond the gene matches. CDR1 and CDR2 are read off the germline V gene as SNHLY and FYNNEI. Including the terminal cysteine and phenylalanine, the CDR3 comprises 14 residues. This entry keeps only the CDR3 DNA: 42 bases, framed from base 1.

The sample taken for sequencing was blood. The sequence was collected from a woman between 45 and 60 years old with Graves' ophthalmopathy. The sequence links TRBV2 to TRBJ1-5, and TRBD1 matches 9 of the central bases. Read as DNA, the sequence is TGTGCCAGCAGTGGGACAGGGGAGGATCAGCCCCAGCATTTT. Its protein is CASSGTGEDQPQHF.